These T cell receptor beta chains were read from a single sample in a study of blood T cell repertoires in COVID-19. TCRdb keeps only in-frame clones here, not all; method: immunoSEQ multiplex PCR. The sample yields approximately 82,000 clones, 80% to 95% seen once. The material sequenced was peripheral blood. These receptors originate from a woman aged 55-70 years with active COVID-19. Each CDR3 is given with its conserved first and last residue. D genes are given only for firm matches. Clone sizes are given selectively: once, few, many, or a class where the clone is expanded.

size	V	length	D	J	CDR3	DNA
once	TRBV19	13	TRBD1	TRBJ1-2	CASAAGGNYGYTF	TGTGCCAGTGCTGCAGGGGGAAACTATGGCTACACCTTC
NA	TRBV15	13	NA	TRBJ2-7	CATSSGQGYEQYF	TGTGCCACCAGCAGTGGACAAGGCTACGAGCAGTACTTC
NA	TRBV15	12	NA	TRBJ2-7	CATSKPSYEQYF	TGTGCCACCAGCAAGCCGTCCTACGAGCAGTACTTC
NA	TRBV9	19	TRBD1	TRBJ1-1	CASSFDPRQGAKVPPEAFF	TGTGCCAGCAGCTTCGACCCTAGACAGGGGGCGAAGGTTCCCCCTGAAGCTTTCTTT
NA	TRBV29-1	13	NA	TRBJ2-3	CSVEGTDRGTQYF	TGCAGCGTTGAAGGGACAGACCGGGGTACGCAGTATTTT
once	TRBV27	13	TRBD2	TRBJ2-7	CASSLSGGWEQYF	TGTGCCAGCAGTTTATCCGGGGGGTGGGAGCAGTACTTC
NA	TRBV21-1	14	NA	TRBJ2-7	CASSKAGGFYEQYF	TGTGCCAGCAGCAAGGCGGGAGGATTCTACGAGCAGTACTTC
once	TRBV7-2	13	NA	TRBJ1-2	CASSFKAGEGYTF	TGTGCCAGCAGCTTTAAGGCAGGGGAAGGCTACACCTTC
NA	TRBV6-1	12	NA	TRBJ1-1	CASSDRVTEAFF	TGTGCCAGCAGTGACAGGGTAACTGAAGCTTTCTTT
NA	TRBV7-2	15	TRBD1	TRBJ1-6	CASSVSGTGNSPLHF	TGTGCCAGCAGCGTCTCCGGGACAGGGAACTCACCCCTCCACTTT
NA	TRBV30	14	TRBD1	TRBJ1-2	CAWSRGQAIYGYTF	TGTGCCTGGAGCCGAGGACAGGCCATCTATGGCTACACCTTC
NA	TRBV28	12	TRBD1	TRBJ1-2	CASSGGNYGYTF	TGTGCCAGTTCAGGGGGTAACTATGGCTACACCTTC
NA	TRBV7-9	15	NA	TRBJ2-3	CASSLQGAPTDTQYF	TGTGCCAGCAGCCTACAGGGAGCCCCCACAGATACGCAGTATTTT
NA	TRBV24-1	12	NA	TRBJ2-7	CATSDGGYEQYF	TGTGCCACCAGTGATGGGGGGTACGAGCAGTACTTC
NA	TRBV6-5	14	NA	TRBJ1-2	CASTGFSANYGYTF	TGTGCCAGCACAGGGTTCAGTGCTAACTATGGCTACACCTTC
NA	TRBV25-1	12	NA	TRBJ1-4	CASRATNEKLFF	TGTGCCAGTCGGGCAACTAATGAAAAACTGTTTTTT
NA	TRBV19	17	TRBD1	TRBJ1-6	CASSMETGGVRNSPLHF	TGTGCCAGTAGTATGGAGACAGGGGGTGTACGGAATTCACCCCTCCACTTT
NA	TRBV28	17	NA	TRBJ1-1	CASSSGGGARRGTEAFF	TGTGCCAGCAGTTCCGGGGGTGGAGCCCGGAGGGGTACTGAAGCTTTCTTT
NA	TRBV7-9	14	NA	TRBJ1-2	CASSQVGGPYGYTF	TGTGCCAGCAGCCAAGTGGGGGGACCCTATGGCTACACCTTC
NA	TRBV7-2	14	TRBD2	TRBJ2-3	CASSLVAGPDTQYF	TGTGCCAGCAGCTTGGTAGCGGGGCCAGATACGCAGTATTTT
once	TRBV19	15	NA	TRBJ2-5	CASRPLDGRGETQYF	TGTGCCAGTAGGCCCCTCGACGGGAGAGGAGAGACCCAGTACTTC
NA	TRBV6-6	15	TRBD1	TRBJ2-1	CASRPTGASGNEQFF	TGTGCCAGCAGACCGACAGGGGCATCTGGCAATGAGCAGTTCTTC
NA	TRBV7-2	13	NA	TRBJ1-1	CASSPSMNTEAFF	TGTGCCAGCAGCCCGTCTATGAACACTGAAGCTTTCTTT
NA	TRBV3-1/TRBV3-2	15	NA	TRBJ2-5	CASSQGQLTQETQYF	TGTGCCAGCAGCCAAGGTCAACTCACCCAAGAGACCCAGTACTTC
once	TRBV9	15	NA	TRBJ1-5	CASRGGFGRLQPQHF	TGTGCCAGCAGGGGGGGATTTGGTAGACTACAGCCCCAGCATTTT
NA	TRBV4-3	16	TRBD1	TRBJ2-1	CASSQDQGAIGNEQFF	TGCGCCAGCAGCCAAGATCAGGGGGCGATTGGCAATGAGCAGTTCTTC
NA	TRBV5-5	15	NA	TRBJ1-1	CASSLVGQENTEAFF	TGTGCCAGCAGCTTGGTTGGGCAGGAGAACACTGAAGCTTTCTTT
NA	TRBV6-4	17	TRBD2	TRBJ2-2	CASRRLAGGIGTGELFF	TGTGCCAGCAGACGTCTAGCGGGAGGAATCGGCACCGGGGAGCTGTTTTTT
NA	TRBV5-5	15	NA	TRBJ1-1	CASSWSLPINTEAFF	TGTGCCAGCAGCTGGAGCCTCCCGATAAACACTGAAGCTTTCTTT
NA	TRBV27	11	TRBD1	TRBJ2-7	CASSRGYEQYF	TGTGCCAGTTCCAGGGGGTACGAGCAGTACTTC
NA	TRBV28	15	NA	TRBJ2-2	CASSSRGLSTGELFF	TGTGCCAGCAGTTCTCGGGGACTGTCTACCGGGGAGCTGTTTTTT
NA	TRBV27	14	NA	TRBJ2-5	CASSLSITQETQYF	TGTGCCAGCAGTTTAAGCATCACCCAAGAGACCCAGTACTTC
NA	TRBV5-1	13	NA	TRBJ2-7	CASSLDGTYEQYF	TGCGCCAGCAGCTTGGACGGTACCTACGAGCAGTACTTC
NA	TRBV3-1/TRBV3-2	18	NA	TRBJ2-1	CASSQPPTGPGSYNEQFF	TGTGCCAGCAGCCAACCTCCGACAGGTCCGGGGTCCTACAATGAGCAGTTCTTC
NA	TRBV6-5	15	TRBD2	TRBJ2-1	CASSYARGGIVPLFF	TGTGCCAGCAGTTACGCTCGGGGGGGGATTGTCCCCTTGTTCTTC
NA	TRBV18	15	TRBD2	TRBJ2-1	CASSPPTSGVNEQFF	TGTGCCAGCTCACCACCAACTAGCGGGGTAAACGAGCAGTTCTTC
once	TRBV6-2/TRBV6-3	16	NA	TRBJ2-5	CASSSQGGGFSKTQYF	TGTGCCAGCAGTTCGCAGGGAGGGGGGTTCTCCAAGACCCAGTACTTC
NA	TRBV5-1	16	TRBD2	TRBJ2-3	CASSRSGPSLTDTQYF	TGCGCCAGCAGCCGTAGCGGGCCGTCCCTCACAGATACGCAGTATTTT
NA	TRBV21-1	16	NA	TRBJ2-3	CASSNVGGARADTQYF	TGTGCCAGCAGCAATGTAGGCGGGGCTAGAGCAGATACGCAGTATTTT
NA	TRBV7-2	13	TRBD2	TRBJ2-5	CASNVGLGKTQYF	TGTGCCAGCAACGTGGGACTAGGAAAGACCCAGTACTTC
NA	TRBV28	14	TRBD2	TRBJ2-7	CASSATSGYYEQYF	TGTGCCAGCAGCGCGACTAGCGGGTACTACGAGCAGTACTTC
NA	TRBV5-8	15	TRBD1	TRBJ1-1	CASSLAGTGGTEAFF	TGTGCCAGCAGCCTGGCCGGGACAGGGGGCACTGAAGCTTTCTTT
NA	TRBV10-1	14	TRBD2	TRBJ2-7	CASSEGLAGVEQYF	TGCGCCAGCAGTGAGGGACTAGCGGGAGTCGAGCAGTACTTC
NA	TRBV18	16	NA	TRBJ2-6	CASSPSGPPGANVLTF	TGTGCCAGCTCACCATCAGGGCCCCCTGGGGCCAACGTCCTGACTTTC
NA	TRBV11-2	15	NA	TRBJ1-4	CASSPGVRENEKLFF	TGTGCCAGCAGCCCGGGCGTCAGGGAAAATGAAAAACTGTTTTTT
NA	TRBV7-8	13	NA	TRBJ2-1	CASSPQRDREQFF	TGTGCCAGCAGCCCCCAGAGGGATCGTGAGCAGTTCTTC
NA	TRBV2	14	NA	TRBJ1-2	CASSEGGRGDGYTF	TGTGCCAGCAGTGAAGGGGGCAGGGGTGATGGCTACACCTTC
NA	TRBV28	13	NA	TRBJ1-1	CASSLPGNTEAFF	TGTGCCAGCAGTCTACCGGGGAACACTGAAGCTTTCTTT
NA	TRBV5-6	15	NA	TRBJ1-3	CASSLGLGAGNTIYF	TGTGCCAGCAGCTTGGGACTAGGGGCTGGAAACACCATATATTTT
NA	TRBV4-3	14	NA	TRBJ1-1	CASSQGQSYTEAFF	TGCGCCAGCAGCCAAGGACAGTCCTACACTGAAGCTTTCTTT
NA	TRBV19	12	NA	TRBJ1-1	CASSIPDTEAFF	TGTGCCAGTAGTATACCCGACACTGAAGCTTTCTTT
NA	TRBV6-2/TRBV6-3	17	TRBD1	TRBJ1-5	CASSFTNGQAYNQPQHF	TGTGCCAGCAGTTTCACGAACGGACAGGCCTACAATCAGCCCCAGCATTTT
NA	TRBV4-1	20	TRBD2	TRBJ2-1	CASSPRTSGGAISSYNEQFF	TGCGCCAGCAGCCCCCGGACTAGCGGGGGGGCTATTAGTTCCTACAATGAGCAGTTCTTC
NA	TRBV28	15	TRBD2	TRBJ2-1	CASSPIAGEVNEQFF	TGTGCCAGCAGTCCCATAGCGGGAGAGGTGAATGAGCAGTTCTTC
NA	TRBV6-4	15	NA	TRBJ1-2	CASSDSGALGYGYTF	TGTGCCAGCAGTGACTCGGGAGCTTTAGGCTATGGCTACACCTTC
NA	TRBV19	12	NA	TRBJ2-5	CASCDRKETQYF	TGTGCCAGTTGCGACAGGAAAGAGACCCAGTACTTC
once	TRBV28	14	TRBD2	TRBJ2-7	CAGRGGDREDEQYF	TGTGCTGGACGGGGGGGGGACCGGGAGGACGAGCAGTACTTC
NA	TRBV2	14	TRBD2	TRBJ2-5	CASSDGLVKETQYF	TGTGCCAGCAGTGACGGACTAGTTAAAGAGACCCAGTACTTC
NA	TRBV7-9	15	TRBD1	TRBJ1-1	CASSLTGSMNTEAFF	TGTGCCAGCAGCTTGACAGGGAGCATGAACACTGAAGCTTTCTTT
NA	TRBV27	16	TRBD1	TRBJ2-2	CASSFLGTVNTGELFF	TGTGCCAGCAGTTTCCTAGGGACAGTGAACACCGGGGAGCTGTTTTTT